These T cell receptor beta chains were read from a single sample in a study of response to subunit inactivated influenza vaccine. TCRdb ran MiXCR on the RT-PCR reads and lists one entry per CDR3 protein. The profile shows hundreds of thousands of distinct CDR3 sequences, approximately 14% of them singletons. Sequencing was performed on PBMCs from blood, taken 14 to 15 days before vaccination. These receptors came from a man in his forties or fifties who received an inactivated influenza vaccine. Each CDR3 is given with its conserved first and last residue. A D gene is named only where the DNA matches it firmly. Size is omitted from some rows. Given values are once, few, many or a class for expanded clones.

v_call,cdr3_length,d_call,clone_size,j_call,cdr3_aa,cdr3_nt
TRBV5-1,16,TRBD2,.,TRBJ2-5,CASSWGERGGQETQYF,TGCGCCAGCAGCTGGGGTGAGCGGGGGGGCCAAGAGACCCAGTACTTC
TRBV14,14,.,.,TRBJ2-5,CASSHTLIRETQYF,TGTGCCAGCAGCCACACGTTAATACGGGAGACCCAGTACTTC
TRBV2,16,TRBD1,once,TRBJ2-6,CASRGDRVSGANVLTF,TGTGCCAGCAGAGGGGACAGGGTTTCTGGGGCCAACGTCCTGACTTTC
TRBV7-8,15,TRBD1,many,TRBJ1-5,CASSLYRGSNQPQHF,TGTGCCAGCAGCTTATACAGGGGTAGCAATCAGCCCCAGCATTTT
TRBV20-1,15,.,.,TRBJ2-5,CSARDSTAGGETQYF,TGCAGTGCTAGAGATTCGACTGCCGGGGGAGAGACCCAGTACTTC
TRBV5-1,17,TRBD1,.,TRBJ2-3,CASSLGSGQPTTDTQYF,TGCGCCAGCAGCTTGGGATCGGGACAGCCAACCACAGATACGCAGTATTTT
TRBV15,12,.,few,TRBJ2-1,CATSLMNGEQFF,TGTGCCACATCTCTGATGAATGGGGAGCAGTTCTTC
TRBV12-5,13,.,.,TRBJ2-5,CASGLSVEETQYF,TGTGCTAGTGGTTTGTCAGTAGAAGAGACCCAGTACTTC
TRBV7-9,17,TRBD2,few,TRBJ2-1,CASSSPGLAVTYNEQFF,TGTGCCAGCAGCTCGCCGGGACTAGCGGTCACCTACAATGAGCAGTTCTTC
TRBV3-1,14,.,few,TRBJ2-7,CASSQPGQSTEQYF,TGTGCCAGCAGCCAGCCGGGACAAAGTACGGAGCAGTACTTC
TRBV29-1,13,.,few,TRBJ2-4,CSVERGGSNIQYF,TGCAGCGTTGAAAGGGGTGGGTCAAACATTCAGTACTTC
TRBV10-3,13,.,few,TRBJ2-2,CAIMGEAAGELFF,TGTGCCATCATGGGGGAGGCTGCCGGGGAGCTGTTTTTT
TRBV12-3/TRBV12-4,15,TRBD2,many,TRBJ2-1,CASSLLAGPYNEQFF,TGTGCCAGCAGTTTGCTAGCGGGGCCCTACAATGAGCAGTTCTTC
TRBV20-1,14,TRBD2,.,TRBJ2-7,CSATDASGIYEQYF,TGCAGTGCCACCGACGCTAGCGGAATCTACGAGCAGTACTTC
TRBV20-1,14,TRBD2,.,TRBJ2-7,CSARGSGRAYEQYF,TGCAGTGCTAGAGGGAGCGGGAGGGCCTACGAGCAGTACTTC
TRBV6-2/TRBV6-3,18,.,few,TRBJ1-5,CASSYLTGSATSNQPQHF,TGTGCCAGCAGTTACCTGACAGGTTCCGCGACGAGCAATCAGCCCCAGCATTTT
TRBV9,13,.,.,TRBJ2-7,CASSPPSTYEQYF,TGTGCCAGCAGCCCCCCTTCGACCTACGAGCAGTACTTC
TRBV19,16,.,.,TRBJ1-5,CASTPPGTLSNQPQHF,TGTGCCAGTACCCCGCCGGGGACACTTAGCAATCAGCCCCAGCATTTT